Sequencing of this T cell receptor (beta chain) was carried out in a study of OX40 agonist ivuxolimab in advanced cancers. Study-wide points: At doses 0.1 to 3.0 mg/kg, CD4+ and CD8+ clones expanded.

About this clone itself: Its antigen is unknown.

TCRdb's table, derived via immunoSEQ multiplex PCR, lists solely in-frame clones and lacks some. The top ten hold about 0.67% of the sample, which has 90,000 to 130,000 clones, 80% to 95% seen once. Trimming pared 7 bases from V and 0 bases from J, leaving 12 bases between. The CDR3 is 15 amino acids. Germline V gene lookup returns CDR1 SNHLY and CDR2 FYNNEI. This sequence was found in an adult with an advanced solid tumor such as melanoma, head and neck, liver or kidney cancer. The chain combines TRBV2 with TRBJ2-2; perhaps D is TRBD1 or TRBD2 (6 bases each). The sample was CD4+ or CD8+ T cells sorted from blood, taken in a trial of the OX40 agonist ivuxolimab. CDR3 sequence: CASTPGAANTGELFF. CDR3 nucleotides: TGTGCCAGCACCCCGGGGGCGGCGAACACCGGGGAGCTGTTTTTT.